A selection of T cell receptor beta chains follows, all from one sample in a study of OX40 agonist ivuxolimab in advanced cancers. Profiling relied on immunoSEQ multiplex PCR, and the TCRdb table lists in-frame clones only, not all of them. The sample consists of more than 45,000 clones, about four fifths of them appearing once. This specimen consisted of CD4+ or CD8+ T cells sorted from blood, obtained in a trial of the OX40 agonist ivuxolimab. All receptors derive from an adult with an advanced solid tumor such as melanoma, head and neck, liver or kidney cancer. Both conserved end residues are part of each CDR3. The order of the fields is CDR3 protein, CDR3 DNA, V gene, D gene, clone size, J gene. A D gene is named only where the DNA matches it firmly. Expanded clones are given a class, and other clones once, few, many or no size at all.

cdr3_aa: CASTLGQGDTEAFF; cdr3_nt: TGTGCCAGCACCCTGGGGCAGGGGGACACTGAAGCTTTCTTT; v_call: TRBV6-5; d_call: TRBD1; clone_size: once; j_call: TRBJ1-1
cdr3_aa: CASSLLGRTGNNEQFF; cdr3_nt: TGCGCCAGCAGCTTGCTAGGCCGCACCGGAAACAATGAGCAGTTCTTC; v_call: TRBV5-1; d_call: .; clone_size: .; j_call: TRBJ2-1
cdr3_aa: CAGRPTGNTEAFF; cdr3_nt: TGTGCCGGAAGACCGACAGGGAACACTGAAGCTTTCTTT; v_call: TRBV5-3; d_call: .; clone_size: .; j_call: TRBJ1-1
cdr3_aa: CASSRQGGNTEAFF; cdr3_nt: TGCGCCAGCAGCCGACAGGGAGGGAACACTGAAGCTTTCTTT; v_call: TRBV5-1; d_call: TRBD1; clone_size: .; j_call: TRBJ1-1
cdr3_aa: CASSFDFQETQYF; cdr3_nt: TGTGCCAGCAGTTTCGATTTCCAAGAGACCCAGTACTTC; v_call: TRBV2; d_call: .; clone_size: .; j_call: TRBJ2-5
cdr3_aa: CASSLFLSGGVSGYTF; cdr3_nt: TGTGCCAGCAGTCTATTTCTTTCAGGGGGGGTGTCTGGCTACACCTTC; v_call: TRBV7-9; d_call: TRBD1; clone_size: .; j_call: TRBJ1-2
cdr3_aa: CASSGSRADQPQHF; cdr3_nt: TGTGCCAGCAGTGGAAGCAGGGCGGATCAGCCCCAGCATTTT; v_call: TRBV2; d_call: .; clone_size: .; j_call: TRBJ1-5
cdr3_aa: CAWRTGREAQYF; cdr3_nt: TGTGCCTGGCGGACAGGGCGGGAGGCGCAGTATTTT; v_call: TRBV30; d_call: .; clone_size: .; j_call: TRBJ2-3
cdr3_aa: CSVGTPGHEQYF; cdr3_nt: TGCAGCGTGGGTACTCCGGGGCACGAGCAGTACTTC; v_call: TRBV29-1; d_call: .; clone_size: .; j_call: TRBJ2-7
cdr3_aa: CAWSGYTEAFF; cdr3_nt: TGTGCCTGGAGTGGGTACACTGAAGCTTTCTTT; v_call: TRBV30; d_call: .; clone_size: .; j_call: TRBJ1-1
cdr3_aa: CASSIGGQGFYEQYF; cdr3_nt: TGTGCCAGTAGTATTGGAGGACAGGGATTCTACGAGCAGTACTTC; v_call: TRBV19; d_call: TRBD1; clone_size: .; j_call: TRBJ2-7
cdr3_aa: CATIGTTDQPQHF; cdr3_nt: TGCGCCACCATTGGGACAACGGATCAGCCCCAGCATTTT; v_call: TRBV23-1; d_call: .; clone_size: .; j_call: TRBJ1-5
cdr3_aa: CASGLVFGRMVNEQFF; cdr3_nt: TGTGCTAGTGGTTTAGTATTCGGGAGGATGGTTAATGAGCAGTTCTTC; v_call: TRBV12-5; d_call: TRBD2; clone_size: .; j_call: TRBJ2-1
cdr3_aa: CASSQSGTNTIYF; cdr3_nt: TGTGCCAGCAGTCAATCCGGGACAAACACCATATATTTT; v_call: TRBV6-5; d_call: .; clone_size: .; j_call: TRBJ1-3
cdr3_aa: CASSLHVGELFF; cdr3_nt: TGTGCCAGCAGTTTGCACGTCGGGGAGCTGTTTTTT; v_call: TRBV6-6; d_call: .; clone_size: .; j_call: TRBJ2-2
cdr3_aa: CSVVVSGGRSNQPQHF; cdr3_nt: TGCAGCGTTGTTGTCTCCGGGGGGAGAAGCAATCAGCCCCAGCATTTT; v_call: TRBV29-1; d_call: .; clone_size: .; j_call: TRBJ1-5
cdr3_aa: CASSLDRSDTAFF; cdr3_nt: TGTGCCAGCAGCTTAGATCGATCGGATACAGCTTTCTTT; v_call: TRBV11-2; d_call: .; clone_size: .; j_call: TRBJ1-1
cdr3_aa: CASSSSGGRVNTGELFF; cdr3_nt: TGTGCCAGCAGCTCTTCTGGGGGGCGAGTTAACACCGGGGAGCTGTTTTTT; v_call: TRBV7-2; d_call: .; clone_size: .; j_call: TRBJ2-2
cdr3_aa: CASSIDSKGNTIYF; cdr3_nt: TGTGCCAGCAGCATCGACAGCAAAGGGAACACCATATATTTT; v_call: TRBV7-2; d_call: .; clone_size: .; j_call: TRBJ1-3
cdr3_aa: CASNPWIVGPQSGFF; cdr3_nt: TGTGCCAGCAACCCCTGGATCGTGGGCCCCCAGTCTGGTTTCTTT; v_call: TRBV2; d_call: .; clone_size: .; j_call: TRBJ1-1
cdr3_aa: CAWSPRIGSPLHF; cdr3_nt: TGTGCCTGGAGTCCCCGGATCGGTTCACCCCTCCACTTT; v_call: TRBV30; d_call: .; clone_size: .; j_call: TRBJ1-6
cdr3_aa: CASSRETRETQYF; cdr3_nt: TGTGCCAGCAGCCGGGAGACCCGGGAGACCCAGTACTTC; v_call: TRBV2; d_call: .; clone_size: .; j_call: TRBJ2-5
cdr3_aa: CASSERGDLSYNEQFF; cdr3_nt: TGTGCCAGCAGTGAAAGGGGGGACCTCTCCTACAATGAGCAGTTCTTC; v_call: TRBV6-1; d_call: .; clone_size: .; j_call: TRBJ2-1
cdr3_aa: CASSEQQAYNSPLHF; cdr3_nt: TGTGCCAGCAGTGAACAACAGGCTTATAATTCACCCCTCCACTTT; v_call: TRBV2; d_call: .; clone_size: few; j_call: TRBJ1-6
cdr3_aa: CATGRPGGSDGYTF; cdr3_nt: TGTGCCACCGGACGACCGGGGGGGTCAGATGGCTACACCTTC; v_call: TRBV15; d_call: .; clone_size: once; j_call: TRBJ1-2
cdr3_aa: CSFLSVDMGEKLFF; cdr3_nt: TGCAGCTTCCTGAGTGTGGACATGGGAGAAAAACTGTTTTTT; v_call: TRBV29-1; d_call: .; clone_size: .; j_call: TRBJ1-4
cdr3_aa: CASSLQPNTEAFF; cdr3_nt: TGTGCCAGCAGTTTACAGCCGAACACTGAAGCTTTCTTT; v_call: TRBV7-3; d_call: .; clone_size: few; j_call: TRBJ1-1
cdr3_aa: CASSLRWTSYEQYF; cdr3_nt: TGTGCCAGCAGCTTACGCTGGACCTCCTACGAGCAGTACTTC; v_call: TRBV7-8; d_call: .; clone_size: few; j_call: TRBJ2-7
cdr3_aa: CAWSVGTGGFTDTQYF; cdr3_nt: TGTGCCTGGAGTGTTGGGACAGGGGGCTTTACAGATACGCAGTATTTT; v_call: TRBV30; d_call: TRBD1; clone_size: .; j_call: TRBJ2-3
cdr3_aa: CASSLADGETQYF; cdr3_nt: TGCGCCAGCAGCTTGGCGGACGGGGAGACCCAGTACTTC; v_call: TRBV5-1; d_call: .; clone_size: .; j_call: TRBJ2-5
cdr3_aa: CASSDSRNMEGKYWAEAFF; cdr3_nt: TGTGCCAGCAGTGACTCAAGGAATATGGAGGGGAAGTACTGGGCTGAAGCTTTCTTT; v_call: TRBV6-4; d_call: .; clone_size: few; j_call: TRBJ1-1
cdr3_aa: CASSPNINYQPQHF; cdr3_nt: TGTGCCAGCTCCCCAAACATAAACTATCAGCCCCAGCATTTT; v_call: TRBV18; d_call: .; clone_size: .; j_call: TRBJ1-5
cdr3_aa: CAWSGGPQGQRGYNEQFF; cdr3_nt: TGTGCCTGGAGCGGTGGCCCCCAAGGGCAGCGGGGTTACAATGAGCAGTTCTTC; v_call: TRBV30; d_call: TRBD2; clone_size: .; j_call: TRBJ2-1
cdr3_aa: CASSNQNTDTQYF; cdr3_nt: TGTGCCAGTAGTAACCAGAACACAGATACGCAGTATTTT; v_call: TRBV19; d_call: .; clone_size: .; j_call: TRBJ2-3
cdr3_aa: CASSSLAGGADTQYF; cdr3_nt: TGTGCCAGCAGCTCACTTGCAGGGGGCGCAGATACGCAGTATTTT; v_call: TRBV7-2; d_call: TRBD1; clone_size: .; j_call: TRBJ2-3
cdr3_aa: CASSLISSYNSPLHF; cdr3_nt: TGTGCCAGCAGTTTGATTAGCTCCTATAATTCACCCCTCCACTTT; v_call: TRBV6-5; d_call: .; clone_size: .; j_call: TRBJ1-6
cdr3_aa: CAWSFGPSTGSNQPQHF; cdr3_nt: TGTGCCTGGAGCTTCGGGCCTTCGACGGGGAGCAATCAGCCCCAGCATTTT; v_call: TRBV30; d_call: .; clone_size: .; j_call: TRBJ1-5
cdr3_aa: CASSWGGNRAYEQYF; cdr3_nt: TGTGCCAGCAGTTGGGGGGGGAACAGGGCCTACGAGCAGTACTTC; v_call: TRBV27; d_call: .; clone_size: few; j_call: TRBJ2-7
cdr3_aa: CSSTQGLSYNEQFF; cdr3_nt: TGCAGCTCTACACAGGGTTTGTCCTACAATGAGCAGTTCTTC; v_call: TRBV29-1; d_call: .; clone_size: .; j_call: TRBJ2-1
cdr3_aa: CASSEYDRGGTEAFF; cdr3_nt: TGTGCCAGCAGCGAATACGACAGGGGGGGGACTGAAGCTTTCTTT; v_call: TRBV6-6; d_call: TRBD1; clone_size: .; j_call: TRBJ1-1
cdr3_aa: CASSSGQNTNYGYTF; cdr3_nt: TGTGCCAGCAGTTCGGGACAGAACACTAACTATGGCTACACCTTC; v_call: TRBV6-6; d_call: TRBD1; clone_size: .; j_call: TRBJ1-2
cdr3_aa: CASSESLDPAGKSSYEQYF; cdr3_nt: TGCGCCAGCAGTGAGTCTCTGGACCCGGCGGGAAAAAGCTCCTACGAGCAGTACTTC; v_call: TRBV10-1; d_call: .; clone_size: .; j_call: TRBJ2-7
cdr3_aa: CASSLVGGSGANVLTF; cdr3_nt: TGTGCCAGCAGCTTGGTGGGCGGATCTGGGGCCAACGTCCTGACTTTC; v_call: TRBV5-4; d_call: .; clone_size: few; j_call: TRBJ2-6
cdr3_aa: CASSSRLTGNTIYF; cdr3_nt: TGTGCCAGCAGCTCCAGACTGACTGGAAACACCATATATTTT; v_call: TRBV11-2; d_call: .; clone_size: .; j_call: TRBJ1-3
cdr3_aa: CASSLGETETQYF; cdr3_nt: TGTGCCAGCAGCTTGGGGGAGACGGAGACCCAGTACTTC; v_call: TRBV5-6; d_call: .; clone_size: .; j_call: TRBJ2-5
cdr3_aa: CATSRAPGHVSGANVLTF; cdr3_nt: TGTGCCACCAGCAGAGCCCCGGGACACGTCTCTGGGGCCAACGTCCTGACTTTC; v_call: TRBV15; d_call: .; clone_size: .; j_call: TRBJ2-6
cdr3_aa: CASSRDGYNQPQHF; cdr3_nt: TGTGCCAGCAGCCGGGACGGATACAATCAGCCCCAGCATTTT; v_call: TRBV7-2; d_call: .; clone_size: few; j_call: TRBJ1-5
cdr3_aa: CAWSVQGEVTQYF; cdr3_nt: TGTGCCTGGAGTGTTCAGGGGGAAGTGACCCAGTACTTC; v_call: TRBV30; d_call: TRBD1; clone_size: once; j_call: TRBJ2-5
cdr3_aa: CASSLPPSGIQYF; cdr3_nt: TGTGCCAGCAGCTTACCCCCGTCCGGCATTCAGTACTTC; v_call: TRBV7-3; d_call: .; clone_size: medium-sized; j_call: TRBJ2-4
cdr3_aa: CASSFGLIDNEQFF; cdr3_nt: TGCGCCAGCAGCTTTGGACTAATTGACAATGAGCAGTTCTTC; v_call: TRBV5-1; d_call: .; clone_size: .; j_call: TRBJ2-1
cdr3_aa: CASLSPTSYNEQFF; cdr3_nt: TGTGCCAGCTTATCGCCTACCTCCTACAATGAGCAGTTCTTC; v_call: TRBV18; d_call: .; clone_size: .; j_call: TRBJ2-1
cdr3_aa: CASRPQDYEQYF; cdr3_nt: TGTGCCAGCAGACCACAGGACTACGAGCAGTACTTC; v_call: TRBV2; d_call: .; clone_size: .; j_call: TRBJ2-7
cdr3_aa: CASSHQGASGYTF; cdr3_nt: TGTGCCAGCAGCCACCAGGGGGCCAGCGGCTACACCTTC; v_call: TRBV5-4; d_call: TRBD1; clone_size: .; j_call: TRBJ1-2